The 9 T cell receptor beta chains listed next were all sequenced from one sample in a study of cytotoxic CD8 clonotypes in ibrutinib-treated CLL. This table comes from immunoSEQ multiplex PCR, and its TCRdb copy is limited to in-frame clones, with some not included. The table includes about 49,000 clones, approximately 50% detected once. The input for sequencing was PBMCs, taken after 12 months of ibrutinib treatment. The receptor source for this set is a human donor with chronic lymphocytic leukemia.

In regard to this clone: The same CDR3 arises from other DNA sequences in this sample as well. V is TRBV18 and J is TRBJ1-5; tentative D call: TRBD1 (6 bases). Per germline, CDR1 KGHSH and CDR2 LQKENI. The CDR3 is made up of 15 amino acids. V lost 5 bases to trimming and J lost 6 bases, with 17 bases between them. CDR3 region: CASSAGGAGSQPQHF. CDR3 nucleotide sequence: TGTGCCAGCTCAGCGGGGGGGGCTGGGAGTCAGCCCCAGCATTTT. Full variable domain (missing parts from reference TRBV18 and TRBJ1-5): NAGVMQNPRHLVRRRGQEARLRCSPMKGHSHVYWYRQLPEEGLKFMVYLQKENIIDESGMPKERFSAEFPKEGPSILRIQQVVRGDSAAYFCASSAGGAGSQPQHFGDGTRLSIL.

The CDR3 nucleotides are TGCAGCGTTGAGGTCCTAAAAGGGGAGCAGTACTTC. Its protein product is CSVEVLKGEQYF. The V gene is TRBV29-1, the J gene TRBJ2-7; D is unresolved. The CDR3 is made up of 12 amino acids. Per the germline V gene, CDR1 is SQVTM and CDR2 is ANQGSEA. V gave up 3 bases and J gave up 7 bases, with 13 bases separating them.

The rearrangement uses TRBV27 and TRBJ1-2, with TRBD1 matching 8 bases. The CDR3 is 14 amino acids. The junction had 4 bases not matched to a gene; V was cut back by 2 bases and J by 5 bases. CDR1 and CDR2 (germline): MNHEY, SMNVEV (reference sequence). In nucleotides, the CDR3 is TGTGCCAGCAGTTTACGGGACAGGAAATATGGCTACACCTTC. It is translated as CASSLRDRKYGYTF.

The chain combines TRBV19 with TRBJ1-5; maybe TRBD1 (6 bases). Trimming cost V 3 bases and J 6 bases, with 15 bases left between them. Germline values: CDR1 LNHDA, CDR2 SQIVND (reference sequence). The CDR3 has 15 amino acids. The CDR3 is CASSISGQKGQPQHF. CDR3 bases: TGTGCCAGTAGTATCTCCGGACAGAAGGGTCAGCCCCAGCATTTT. Complete variable domain (other parts from reference TRBV19 and TRBJ1-5): DGGITQSPKYLFRKEGQNVTLSCEQNLNHDAMYWYRQDPGQGLRLIYYSQIVNDFQKGDIAEGYSVSREKKESFPLTVTSAQKNPTAFYLCASSISGQKGQPQHFGDGTRLSIL.

This clone was counted once. The chain carries TRBV6-6 and TRBJ2-1; the match to TRBD1 covers 8 bases. The CDR3 runs to 16 residues. Looked up from germline, CDR1 is MNHNY and CDR2 is SVGAGI (reference sequence). V dropped 3 bases and J dropped 5; count of bases not matched to a gene: 9. The CDR3 nucleotides read TGTGCCAGCAGTTATGAGCAGACAGGGGTAAACAATGAGCAGTTCTTC. Its translation: CASSYEQTGVNNEQFF.

J is TRBJ2-7 and V is TRBV7-9; TRBD2 might be the D (5 bases). Germline-derived CDR1 and CDR2 are SEHNR and FQNEAQ (reference sequence). Trimming removed 3 bases from V and 7 bases from J, with 19 bases in between. This CDR3 spans 15 amino acids. The CDR3 coding sequence is TGTGCCAGCAGCTTTACTAGGACTCCCGGTGGTGAGCAGTACTTC. This encodes CASSFTRTPGGEQYF.

The chain links TRBV27 to TRBJ2-7, with D perhaps matching TRBD1 (6 bases). V was trimmed by 7 bases and J by 12 bases, leaving 22 bases between them. The CDR3 runs to 13 residues. Germline V lookup: CDR1 MNHEY, CDR2 SMNVEV (reference sequence). CDR3 residues: CASTKKVQGRLYF. CDR3 DNA sequence: TGTGCCAGCACCAAAAAGGTCCAGGGGCGATTGTACTTC.

This rearrangement joins TRBV30 to TRBJ1-4; 8 nucleotides match TRBD1. CDR1 and CDR2 (germline): GTSNPN, SVGIG (reference sequence). V trimming: 2 bases; J trimming: 2 bases; junction bases outside the gene matches: 7. This CDR3 is 16 amino acids long. The CDR3 region is CAWSLAGGTTNEKLFF. CDR3 in DNA: TGTGCCTGGAGTCTAGCAGGGGGCACGACTAATGAAAAACTGTTTTTT.

V is TRBV5-3 and J is TRBJ2-1; 11 positions match TRBD2. TRBV5-3 is known as an ORF, though its function is uncertain. This CDR3 has 15 residues. Trimming removed 8 bases from V and 8 bases from J; junction bases left unmatched: 12. The CDR3 nucleotides are TGTGCCAGCAGCCTTAATAGCGGGAGGGTGGATGAGCAGTTCTTC. Amino acid sequence: CASSLNSGRVDEQFF.